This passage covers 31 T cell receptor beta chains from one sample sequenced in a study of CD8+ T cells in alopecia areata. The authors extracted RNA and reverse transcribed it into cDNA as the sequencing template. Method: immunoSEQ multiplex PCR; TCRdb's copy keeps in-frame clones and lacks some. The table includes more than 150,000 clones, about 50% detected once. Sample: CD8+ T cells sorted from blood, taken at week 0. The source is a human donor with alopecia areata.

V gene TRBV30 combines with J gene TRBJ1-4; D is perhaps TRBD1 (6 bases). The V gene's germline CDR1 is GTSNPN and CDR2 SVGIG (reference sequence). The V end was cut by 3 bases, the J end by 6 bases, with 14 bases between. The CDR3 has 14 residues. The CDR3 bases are TGTGCCTGGAGCGCGGGGACAACGGATGAAAAACTGTTTTTT. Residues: CAWSAGTTDEKLFF.

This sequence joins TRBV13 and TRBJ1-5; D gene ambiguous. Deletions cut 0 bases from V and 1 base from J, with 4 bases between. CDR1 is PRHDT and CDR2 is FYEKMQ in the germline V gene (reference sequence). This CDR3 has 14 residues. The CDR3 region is CASSLGDSNQPQHF. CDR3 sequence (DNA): TGTGCCAGCAGCTTAGGGGACAGCAATCAGCCCCAGCATTTT.

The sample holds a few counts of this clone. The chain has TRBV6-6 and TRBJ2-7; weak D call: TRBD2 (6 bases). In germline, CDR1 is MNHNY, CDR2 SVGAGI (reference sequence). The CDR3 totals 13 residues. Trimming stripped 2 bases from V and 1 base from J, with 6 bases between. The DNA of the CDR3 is TGTGCCAGCAGTTACGGGGGGTCCTACGAGCAGTACTTC. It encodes CASSYGGSYEQYF.

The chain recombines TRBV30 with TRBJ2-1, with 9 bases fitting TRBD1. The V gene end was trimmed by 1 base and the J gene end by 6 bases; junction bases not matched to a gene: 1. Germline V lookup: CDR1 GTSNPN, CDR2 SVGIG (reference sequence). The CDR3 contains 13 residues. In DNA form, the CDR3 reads TGTGCCTGGAGTGAACAGGGGGCCAATGAGCAGTTCTTC. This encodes CAWSEQGANEQFF.

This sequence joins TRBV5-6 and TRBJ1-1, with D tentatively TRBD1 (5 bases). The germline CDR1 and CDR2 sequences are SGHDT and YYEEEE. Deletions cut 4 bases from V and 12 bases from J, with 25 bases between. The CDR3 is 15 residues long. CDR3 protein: CASSGTSRDGSGSFF. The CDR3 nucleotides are TGTGCCAGCAGCGGGACCTCCCGGGACGGAAGTGGGTCTTTCTTT.

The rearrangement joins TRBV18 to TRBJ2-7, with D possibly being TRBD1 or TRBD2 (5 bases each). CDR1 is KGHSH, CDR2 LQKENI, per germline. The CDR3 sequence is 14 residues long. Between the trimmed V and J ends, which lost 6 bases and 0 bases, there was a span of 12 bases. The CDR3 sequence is CASSPRDDSYEQYF. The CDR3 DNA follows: TGTGCCAGCTCCCCAAGGGACGACTCCTACGAGCAGTACTTC.

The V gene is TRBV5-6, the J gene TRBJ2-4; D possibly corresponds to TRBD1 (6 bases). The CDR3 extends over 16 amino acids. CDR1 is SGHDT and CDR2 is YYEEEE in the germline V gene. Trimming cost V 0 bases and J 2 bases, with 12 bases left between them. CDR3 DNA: TGTGCCAGCAGCTTGGTAAGGGGGATGACCAAAAACATTCAGTACTTC. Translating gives CASSLVRGMTKNIQYF.

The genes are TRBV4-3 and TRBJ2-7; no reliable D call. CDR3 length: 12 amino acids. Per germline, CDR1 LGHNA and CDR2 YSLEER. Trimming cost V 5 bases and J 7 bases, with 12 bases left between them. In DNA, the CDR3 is TGCGCCAGCAGCATCGACCAAAGGGAGCAGTACTTC. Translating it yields CASSIDQREQYF.

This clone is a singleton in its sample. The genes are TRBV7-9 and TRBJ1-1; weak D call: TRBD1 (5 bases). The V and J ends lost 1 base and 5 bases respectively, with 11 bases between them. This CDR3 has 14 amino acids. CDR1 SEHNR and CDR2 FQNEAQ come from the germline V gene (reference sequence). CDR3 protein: CASSLGGLETEAFF. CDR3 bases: TGTGCCAGCAGCTTAGGGGGCCTAGAGACTGAAGCTTTCTTT.

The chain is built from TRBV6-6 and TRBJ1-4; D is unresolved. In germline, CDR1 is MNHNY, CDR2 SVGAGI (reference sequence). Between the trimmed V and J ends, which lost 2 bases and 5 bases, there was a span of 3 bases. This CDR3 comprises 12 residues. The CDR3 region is CASSYLNEKLFF. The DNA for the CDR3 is TGTGCCAGCAGTTACCTGAATGAAAAACTGTTTTTT.

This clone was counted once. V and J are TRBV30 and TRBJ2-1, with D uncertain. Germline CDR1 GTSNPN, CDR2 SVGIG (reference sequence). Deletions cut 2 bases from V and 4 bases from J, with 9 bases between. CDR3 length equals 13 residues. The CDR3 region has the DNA TGTGCCTGGAGTTCCGACACGTACAATGAGCAGTTCTTC. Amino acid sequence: CAWSSDTYNEQFF.

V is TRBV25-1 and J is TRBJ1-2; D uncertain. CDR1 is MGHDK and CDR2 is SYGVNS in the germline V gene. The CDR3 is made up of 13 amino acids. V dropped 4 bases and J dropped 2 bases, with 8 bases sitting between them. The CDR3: CASSGSGNYGYTF. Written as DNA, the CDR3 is TGTGCCAGCAGTGGGTCGGGAAACTATGGCTACACCTTC.

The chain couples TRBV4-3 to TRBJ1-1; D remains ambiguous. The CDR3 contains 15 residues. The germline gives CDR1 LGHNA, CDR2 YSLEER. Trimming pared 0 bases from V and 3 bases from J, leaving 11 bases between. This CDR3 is CASSQDLEGHTEAFF. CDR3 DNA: TGCGCCAGCAGCCAAGACCTCGAGGGCCACACTGAAGCTTTCTTT.

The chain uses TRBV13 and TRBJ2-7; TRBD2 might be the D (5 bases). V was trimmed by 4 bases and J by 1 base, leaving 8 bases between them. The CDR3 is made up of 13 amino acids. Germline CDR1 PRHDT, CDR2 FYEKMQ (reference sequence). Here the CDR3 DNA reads TGTGCCAGCAGCTCCTGGGAGTCCTACGAGCAGTACTTC. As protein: CASSSWESYEQYF.

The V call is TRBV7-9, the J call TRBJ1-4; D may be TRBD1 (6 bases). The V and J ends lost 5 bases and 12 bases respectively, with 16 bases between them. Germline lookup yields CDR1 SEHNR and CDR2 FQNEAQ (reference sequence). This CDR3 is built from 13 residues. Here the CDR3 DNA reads TGTGCCAGCAGCCCCCCTACAGGGTGGGAACTGTTTTTT. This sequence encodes CASSPPTGWELFF.

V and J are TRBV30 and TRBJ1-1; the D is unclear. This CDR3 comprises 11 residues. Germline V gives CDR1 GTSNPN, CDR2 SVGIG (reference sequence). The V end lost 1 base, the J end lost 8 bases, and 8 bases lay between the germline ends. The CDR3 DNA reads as TGTGCCTGGAGTGAAAGCAGAGAAGCTTTCTTT. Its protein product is CAWSESREAFF.

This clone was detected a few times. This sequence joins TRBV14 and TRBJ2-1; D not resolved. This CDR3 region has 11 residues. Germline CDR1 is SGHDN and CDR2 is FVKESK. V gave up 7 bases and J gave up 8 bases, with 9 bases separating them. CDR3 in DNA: TGTGCCAGCAAAGGCAGTTATGAGCAGTTCTTC. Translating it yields CASKGSYEQFF.

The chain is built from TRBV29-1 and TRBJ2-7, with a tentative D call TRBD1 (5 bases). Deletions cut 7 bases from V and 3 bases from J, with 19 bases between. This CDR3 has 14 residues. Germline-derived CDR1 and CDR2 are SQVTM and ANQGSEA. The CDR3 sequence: CSAQGPDRSYEQYF. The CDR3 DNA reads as TGCAGCGCCCAGGGTCCCGACAGAAGCTACGAGCAGTACTTC.

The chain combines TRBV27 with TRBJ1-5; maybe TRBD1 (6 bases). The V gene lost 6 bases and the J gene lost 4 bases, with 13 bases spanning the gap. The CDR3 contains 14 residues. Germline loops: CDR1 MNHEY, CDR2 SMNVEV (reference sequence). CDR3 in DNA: TGTGCCAGCAGCATGGACAGAGTAAATCAGCCCCAGCATTTT. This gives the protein CASSMDRVNQPQHF.

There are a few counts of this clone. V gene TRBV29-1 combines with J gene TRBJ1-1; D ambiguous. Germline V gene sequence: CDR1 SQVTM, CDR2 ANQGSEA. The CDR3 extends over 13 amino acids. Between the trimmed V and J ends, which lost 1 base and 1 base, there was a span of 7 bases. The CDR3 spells CSVEVVGNTEAFF. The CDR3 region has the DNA TGCAGCGTTGAAGTGGTCGGGAACACTGAAGCTTTCTTT.

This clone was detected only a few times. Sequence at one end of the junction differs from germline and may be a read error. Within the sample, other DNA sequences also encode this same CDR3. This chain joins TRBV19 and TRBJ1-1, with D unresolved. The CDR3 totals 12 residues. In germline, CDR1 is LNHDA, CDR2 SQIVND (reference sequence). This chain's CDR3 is CASRRGSTEAFF. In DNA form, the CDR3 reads TGTGCAAGTAGGCGGGGAAGCACTGAAGCTTTCTTT.

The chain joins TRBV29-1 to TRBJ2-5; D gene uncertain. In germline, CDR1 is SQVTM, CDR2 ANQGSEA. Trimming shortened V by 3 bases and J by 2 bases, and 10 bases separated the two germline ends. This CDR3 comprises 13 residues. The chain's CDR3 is CSVDGGDQETQYF. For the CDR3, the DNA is TGCAGCGTTGATGGTGGGGATCAAGAGACCCAGTACTTC.

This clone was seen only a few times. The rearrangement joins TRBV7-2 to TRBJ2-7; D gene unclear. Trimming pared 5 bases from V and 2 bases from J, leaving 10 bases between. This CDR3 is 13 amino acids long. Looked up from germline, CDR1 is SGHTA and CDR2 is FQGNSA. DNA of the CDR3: TGTGCCAGCAGCAGACCGGGCCCCTACGAGCAGTACTTC. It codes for CASSRPGPYEQYF.

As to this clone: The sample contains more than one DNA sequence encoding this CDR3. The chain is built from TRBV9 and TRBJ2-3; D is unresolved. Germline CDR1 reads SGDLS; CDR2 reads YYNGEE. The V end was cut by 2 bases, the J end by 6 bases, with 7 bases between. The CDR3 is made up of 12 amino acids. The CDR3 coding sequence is TGTGCCAGCAGCGTGGGGTCCGATACGCAGTATTTT. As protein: CASSVGSDTQYF.

The CDR3 is CASSQDRGQGTEAFF. CDR3 DNA: TGCGCCAGCAGCCAAGACAGGGGGCAGGGCACTGAAGCTTTCTTT. The rearrangement joins TRBV4-1 to TRBJ1-1, with TRBD1 identical over 8 bases. The CDR3 totals 15 residues. V gave up 0 bases and J gave up 4 bases; unmatched junction bases: 4. CDR1 MGHRA and CDR2 YSYEKL come from the germline V gene.

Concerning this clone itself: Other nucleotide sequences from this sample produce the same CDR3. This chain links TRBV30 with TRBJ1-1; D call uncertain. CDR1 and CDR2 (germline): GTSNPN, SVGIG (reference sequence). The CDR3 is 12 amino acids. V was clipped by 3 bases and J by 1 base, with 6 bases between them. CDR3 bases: TGTGCCTGGAGGAGCGGGAACACTGAAGCTTTCTTT. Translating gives CAWRSGNTEAFF.

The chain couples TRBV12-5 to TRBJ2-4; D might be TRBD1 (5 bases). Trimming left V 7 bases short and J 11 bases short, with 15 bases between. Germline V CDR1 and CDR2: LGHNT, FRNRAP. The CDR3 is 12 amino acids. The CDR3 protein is CASVSGLGFQYF. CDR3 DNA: TGTGCTAGTGTGTCAGGGTTGGGGTTTCAGTACTTC.

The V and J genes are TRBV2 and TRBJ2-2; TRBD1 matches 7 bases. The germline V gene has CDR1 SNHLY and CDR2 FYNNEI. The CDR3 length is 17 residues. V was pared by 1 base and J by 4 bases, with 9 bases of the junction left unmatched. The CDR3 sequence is CASSEDGQDVATGELFF. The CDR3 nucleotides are TGTGCCAGCAGTGAAGATGGACAGGACGTGGCCACCGGGGAGCTGTTTTTT.

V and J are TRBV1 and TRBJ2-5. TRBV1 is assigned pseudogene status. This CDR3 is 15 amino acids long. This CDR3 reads CTSSHPGAFQETQYF. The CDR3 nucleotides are TGCACCAGCAGCCACCCCGGGGCCTTTCAAGAGACCCAGTACTTC.

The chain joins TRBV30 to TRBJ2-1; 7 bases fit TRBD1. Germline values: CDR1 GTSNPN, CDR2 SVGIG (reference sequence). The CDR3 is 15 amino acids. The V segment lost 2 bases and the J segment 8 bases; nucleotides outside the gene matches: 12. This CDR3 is CAWSITGTEGDEQFF. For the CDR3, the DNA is TGTGCCTGGAGTATCACCGGGACAGAGGGGGATGAGCAGTTCTTC.

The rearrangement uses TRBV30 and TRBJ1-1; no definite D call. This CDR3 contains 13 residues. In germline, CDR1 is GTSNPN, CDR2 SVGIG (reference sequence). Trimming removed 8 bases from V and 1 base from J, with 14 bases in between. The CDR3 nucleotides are TGTGCCAGCAGCCCTAATAGGAACACTGAAGCTTTCTTT. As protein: CASSPNRNTEAFF.